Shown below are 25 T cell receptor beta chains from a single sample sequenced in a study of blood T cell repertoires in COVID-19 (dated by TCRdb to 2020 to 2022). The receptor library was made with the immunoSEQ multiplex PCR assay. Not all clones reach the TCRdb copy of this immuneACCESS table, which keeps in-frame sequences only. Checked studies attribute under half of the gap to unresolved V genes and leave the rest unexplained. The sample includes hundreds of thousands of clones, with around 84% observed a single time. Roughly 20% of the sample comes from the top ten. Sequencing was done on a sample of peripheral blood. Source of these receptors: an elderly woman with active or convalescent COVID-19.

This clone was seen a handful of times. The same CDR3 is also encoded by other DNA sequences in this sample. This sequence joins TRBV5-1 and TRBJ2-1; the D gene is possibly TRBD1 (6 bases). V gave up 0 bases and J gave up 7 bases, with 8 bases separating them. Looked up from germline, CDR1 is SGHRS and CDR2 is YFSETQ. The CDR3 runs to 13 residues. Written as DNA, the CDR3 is TGCGCCAGCAGCTTGGGGCAGGGGAATGAGCAGTTCTTC. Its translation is CASSLGQGNEQFF.

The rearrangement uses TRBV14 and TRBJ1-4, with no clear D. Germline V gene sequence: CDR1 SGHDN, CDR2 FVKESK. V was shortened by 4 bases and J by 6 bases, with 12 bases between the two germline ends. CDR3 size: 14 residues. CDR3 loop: CASSRRGMDEKLFF. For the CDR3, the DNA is TGTGCCAGCAGCCGAAGAGGGATGGATGAAAAACTGTTTTTT.

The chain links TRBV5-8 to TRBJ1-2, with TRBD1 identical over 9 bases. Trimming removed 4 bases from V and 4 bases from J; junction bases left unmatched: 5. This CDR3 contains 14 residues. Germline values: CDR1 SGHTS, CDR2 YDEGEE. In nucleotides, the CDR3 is TGTGCCAGCAGCACGGGACAGGGCAGCTATGGCTACACCTTC. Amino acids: CASSTGQGSYGYTF.

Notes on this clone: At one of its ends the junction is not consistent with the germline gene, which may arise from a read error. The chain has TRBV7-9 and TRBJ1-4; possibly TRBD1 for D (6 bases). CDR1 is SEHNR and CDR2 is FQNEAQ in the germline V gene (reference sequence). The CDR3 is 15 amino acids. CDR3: CASSLQGQTHEKLFF. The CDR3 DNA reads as TGTGCCAGCAGCTTACAGGGGCAAACTCATGAAAAACTGTTTTTT.

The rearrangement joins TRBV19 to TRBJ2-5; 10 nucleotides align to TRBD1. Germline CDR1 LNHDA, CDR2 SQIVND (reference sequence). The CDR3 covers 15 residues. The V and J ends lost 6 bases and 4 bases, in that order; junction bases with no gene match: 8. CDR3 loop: CASRGTGALGETQYF. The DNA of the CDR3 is TGTGCCAGTAGAGGGACAGGGGCCCTTGGAGAGACCCAGTACTTC.

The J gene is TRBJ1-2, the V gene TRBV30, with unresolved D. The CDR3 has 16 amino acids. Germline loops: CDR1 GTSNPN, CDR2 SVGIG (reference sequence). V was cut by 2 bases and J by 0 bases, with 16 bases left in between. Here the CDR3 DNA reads TGTGCCTGGAGTAACCTAGCCTGGCGTTCTAACTATGGCTACACCTTC. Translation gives CAWSNLAWRSNYGYTF.

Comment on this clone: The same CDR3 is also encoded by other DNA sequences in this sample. This CDR3 is CASSLGGGISYEQYF. The CDR3, as DNA: TGTGCCAGCAGCTTGGGAGGAGGGATCTCCTACGAGCAGTACTTC. The chain uses TRBV7-2 and TRBJ2-7; perhaps TRBD2 as D (6 bases). The CDR3 extends over 15 amino acids. Trimming removed 3 bases at V and 0 bases at J, with 12 bases between. CDR1 SGHTA and CDR2 FQGNSA come from the germline V gene.

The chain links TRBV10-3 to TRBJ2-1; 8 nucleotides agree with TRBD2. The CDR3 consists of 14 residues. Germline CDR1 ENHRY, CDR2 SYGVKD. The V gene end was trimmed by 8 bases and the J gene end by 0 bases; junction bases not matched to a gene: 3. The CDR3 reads CAIGGLASYNEQFF. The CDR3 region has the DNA TGTGCCATCGGCGGACTAGCCTCCTACAATGAGCAGTTCTTC.

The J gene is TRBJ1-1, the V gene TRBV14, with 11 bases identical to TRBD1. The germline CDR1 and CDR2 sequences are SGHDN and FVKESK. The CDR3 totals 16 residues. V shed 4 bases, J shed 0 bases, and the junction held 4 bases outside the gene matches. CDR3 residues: CASSPDRGRVNTEAFF. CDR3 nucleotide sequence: TGTGCCAGCAGCCCGGACAGGGGGCGCGTGAACACTGAAGCTTTCTTT.

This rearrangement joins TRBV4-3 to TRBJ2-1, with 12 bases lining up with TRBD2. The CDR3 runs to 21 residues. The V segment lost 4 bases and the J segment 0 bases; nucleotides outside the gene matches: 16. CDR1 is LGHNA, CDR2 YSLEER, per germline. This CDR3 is CASSPRIGGTSGPSSYNEQFF. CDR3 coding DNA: TGCGCCAGCAGCCCAAGAATAGGTGGGACTAGCGGGCCTAGCTCCTACAATGAGCAGTTCTTC.

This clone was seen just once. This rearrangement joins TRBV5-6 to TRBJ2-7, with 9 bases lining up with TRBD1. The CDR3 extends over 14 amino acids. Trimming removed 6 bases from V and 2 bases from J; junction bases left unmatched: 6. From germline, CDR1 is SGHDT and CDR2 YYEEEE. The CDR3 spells CASNLDRGAYEQYF. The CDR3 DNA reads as TGTGCCAGCAACCTGGACAGGGGAGCCTACGAGCAGTACTTC. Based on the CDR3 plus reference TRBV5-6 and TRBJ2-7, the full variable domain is DAGVTQSPTHLIKTRGQQVTLRCSPKSGHDTVSWYQQALGQGPQFIFQYYEEEERQRGNFPDRFSGHQFPNYSSELNVNALLLGDSALYLCASNLDRGAYEQYFGPGTRLTVT.

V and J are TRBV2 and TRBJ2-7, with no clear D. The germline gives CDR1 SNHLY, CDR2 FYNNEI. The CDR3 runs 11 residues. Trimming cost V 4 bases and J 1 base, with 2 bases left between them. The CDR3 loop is CASSASYEQYF. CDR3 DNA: TGTGCCAGCAGTGCTTCCTACGAGCAGTACTTC.

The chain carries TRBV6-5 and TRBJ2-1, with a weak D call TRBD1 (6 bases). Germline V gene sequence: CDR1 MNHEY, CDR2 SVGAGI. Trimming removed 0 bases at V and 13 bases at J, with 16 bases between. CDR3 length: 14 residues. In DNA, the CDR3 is TGTGCCAGCAGTTACTCACAGGGCAGCTTCAACCAGTTCTTC. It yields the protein CASSYSQGSFNQFF.

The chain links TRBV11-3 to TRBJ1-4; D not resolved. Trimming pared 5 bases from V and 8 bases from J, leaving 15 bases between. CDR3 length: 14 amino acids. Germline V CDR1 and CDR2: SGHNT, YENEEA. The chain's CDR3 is CASSHTAAYEKLFF. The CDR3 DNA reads TGTGCCAGCAGCCATACGGCGGCCTACGAAAAACTGTTTTTT.

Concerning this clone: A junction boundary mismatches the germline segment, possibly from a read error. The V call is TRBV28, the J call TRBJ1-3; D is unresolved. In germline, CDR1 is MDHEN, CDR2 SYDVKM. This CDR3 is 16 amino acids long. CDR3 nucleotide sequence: TGTGCCAGCAGCCGACGGCGATCCTCTCTTGGAGACACCATATATTTT. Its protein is CASSRRRSSLGDTIYF.

The CDR3 DNA is TGTGCCAGCAGTGCCACGTCCTCAGGGGCCTATCAGCCCCAGCATTTT. Translated: CASSATSSGAYQPQHF. The genes are TRBV2 and TRBJ1-5, with a weak D call TRBD1 (6 bases). The CDR3 has 16 amino acids. Germline CDR1 SNHLY, CDR2 FYNNEI. Deletions cut 4 bases from V and 5 bases from J, with 18 bases between.

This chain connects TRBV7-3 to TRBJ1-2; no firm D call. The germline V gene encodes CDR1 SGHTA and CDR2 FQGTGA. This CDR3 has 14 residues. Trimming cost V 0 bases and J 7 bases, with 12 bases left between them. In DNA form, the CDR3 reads TGTGCCAGCAGCTTAACCGGTACGGCGGGTGGCTACACCTTC. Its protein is CASSLTGTAGGYTF.

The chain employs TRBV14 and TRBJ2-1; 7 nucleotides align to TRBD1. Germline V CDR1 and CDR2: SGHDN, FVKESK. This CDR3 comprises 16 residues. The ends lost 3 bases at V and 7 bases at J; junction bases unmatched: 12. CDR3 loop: CASSQREGALLNEQFF. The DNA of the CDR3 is TGTGCCAGCAGCCAGCGCGAGGGGGCGCTTTTGAATGAGCAGTTCTTC.

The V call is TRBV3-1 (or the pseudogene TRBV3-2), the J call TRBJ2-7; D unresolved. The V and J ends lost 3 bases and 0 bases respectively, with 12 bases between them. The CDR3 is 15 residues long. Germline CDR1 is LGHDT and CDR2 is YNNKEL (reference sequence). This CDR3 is CASSQRLRGSYEQYF. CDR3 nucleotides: TGTGCCAGCAGCCAGAGACTCCGTGGCTCCTACGAGCAGTACTTC.

CDR3 sequence reads: CASSLGGAIGGYTF. In DNA, the CDR3 is TGTGCCAGCAGCTTAGGTGGGGCCATTGGCGGCTACACCTTC. This chain uses TRBV7-9 with TRBJ1-2; D is perhaps TRBD1 (5 bases). Trimming removed 1 base from V and 8 bases from J, with 14 bases in between. The CDR3 is 14 amino acids. Germline V lookup: CDR1 SEHNR, CDR2 FQNEAQ (reference sequence).

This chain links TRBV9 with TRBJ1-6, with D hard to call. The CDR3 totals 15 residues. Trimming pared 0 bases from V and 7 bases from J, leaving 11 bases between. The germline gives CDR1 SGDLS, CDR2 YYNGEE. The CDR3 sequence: CASSVEGGSNSPLHF. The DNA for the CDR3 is TGTGCCAGCAGCGTAGAAGGAGGCAGCAATTCACCCCTCCACTTT.

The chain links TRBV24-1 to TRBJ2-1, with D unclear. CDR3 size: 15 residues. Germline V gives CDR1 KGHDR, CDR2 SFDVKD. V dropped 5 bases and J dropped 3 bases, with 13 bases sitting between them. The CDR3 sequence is CATSAAETNYNEQFF. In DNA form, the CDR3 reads TGTGCCACCAGTGCGGCGGAAACAAACTACAATGAGCAGTTCTTC.

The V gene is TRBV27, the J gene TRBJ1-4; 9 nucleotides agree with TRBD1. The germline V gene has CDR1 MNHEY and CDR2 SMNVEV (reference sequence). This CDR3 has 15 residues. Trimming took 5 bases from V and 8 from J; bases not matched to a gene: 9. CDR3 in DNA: TGTGCCAGCAGTGCCCGACAGGGGGGAAGAGAAAAACTGTTTTTT. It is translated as CASSARQGGREKLFF.

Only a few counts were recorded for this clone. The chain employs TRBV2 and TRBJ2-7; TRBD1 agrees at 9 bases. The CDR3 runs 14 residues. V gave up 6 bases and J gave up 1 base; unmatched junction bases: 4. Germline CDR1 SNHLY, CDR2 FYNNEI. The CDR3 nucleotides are TGTGCCAGCAGGAAGACAGGGGGGTCCTACGAGCAGTACTTC. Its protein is CASRKTGGSYEQYF.

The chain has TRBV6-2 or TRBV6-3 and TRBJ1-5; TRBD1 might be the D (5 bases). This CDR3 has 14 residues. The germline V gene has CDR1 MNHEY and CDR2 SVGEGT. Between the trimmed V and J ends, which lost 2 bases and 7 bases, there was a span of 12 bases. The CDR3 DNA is TGTGCCAGCAGTTACCGACAGTTCGAGCAGCCCCAGCATTTT. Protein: CASSYRQFEQPQHF.